These 6 T cell receptor beta chains were sequenced from one sample in a study of T cell responses to AZD1222 COVID-19 vaccine. The method was immunoSEQ multiplex PCR; TCRdb's version includes in-frame clones alone and lacks a portion of them. The table has 150,000 to 200,000 clones, about 92% seen once. The sample consisted of peripheral blood, taken 28 days after the second AZD1222 dose. These receptors all stem from an adult who received the AZD1222 COVID-19 vaccine.

The chain employs TRBV6-6 and TRBJ1-2, with TRBD1 matching 11 bases. Trimming took 9 bases from V and 5 from J; bases not matched to a gene: 8. Germline CDR1 MNHNY, CDR2 SVGAGI (reference sequence). There are 14 residues in the CDR3. CDR3 in amino acids: CASTRTGGQYGYTF. The CDR3 nucleotides read TGTGCCAGTACCCGGACAGGGGGCCAGTATGGCTACACCTTC.

Regarding this clone: Other DNA sequences of this sample code for an identical CDR3. The chain carries TRBV6-5 and TRBJ1-1, with D possibly being TRBD1 (5 bases). The CDR3 contains 13 residues. The ends were cut back, 4 bases at V and 1 base at J, with 7 bases in the middle. The germline V gene encodes CDR1 MNHEY and CDR2 SVGAGI. CDR3 in amino acids: CASSSTGNTEAFF. CDR3 in DNA: TGTGCCAGCAGTTCTACAGGGAACACTGAAGCTTTCTTT.

The genes are TRBV7-2 and TRBJ1-2; the match to TRBD1 covers 7 bases. The CDR3 loop spans 14 amino acids. Unmatched junction bases numbered 11, after V lost 5 bases and J lost 8 bases. Looked up from germline, CDR1 is SGHTA and CDR2 is FQGNSA. The CDR3 nucleotides are TGTGCCAGCAGCACACAGGGACAGATGTGGGGCTACACCTTC. The encoded protein is CASSTQGQMWGYTF.

This chain uses TRBV7-2 with TRBJ1-2; D is undetermined. The germline V gene encodes CDR1 SGHTA and CDR2 FQGNSA. The germline V and J ends were trimmed by 1 base and 4 bases, with 10 bases remaining between them. The CDR3 runs to 14 residues. The CDR3 region has the DNA TGTGCCAGCAGCTTAGGTACGGACGCCTATGGCTACACCTTC. Protein product: CASSLGTDAYGYTF.

The chain carries TRBV5-1 and TRBJ1-3; D unresolved. From germline, CDR1 is SGHRS and CDR2 YFSETQ. CDR3 size: 13 residues. Trimming took off 0 bases at V and 4 bases at J, with 5 bases between the two ends. The CDR3 DNA reads TGCGCCAGCAGCTTGGAAGGAGGAAACACCATATATTTT. It specifies CASSLEGGNTIYF.

This clone was detected only once. The CDR3 sequence: CASSSIGDSTGEYF. CDR3 DNA: TGTGCCAGCAGTTCCATCGGGGACAGCACGGGCGAGTACTTC. J is TRBJ2-7 and V is TRBV6-2 or TRBV6-3; TRBD1 matches 7 bases. V gave up 4 bases and J gave up 11 bases; unmatched junction bases: 14. The CDR3 runs to 14 residues. Per germline, CDR1 MNHEY and CDR2 SVGEGT.